The 24 T cell receptor beta chains below come from one sample, sequenced in a study of T-cell memory formation after mild COVID-19. Using its own MiXCR run on the 5' RACE reads, TCRdb lists one record per CDR3 protein. The table has fewer than 400,000 distinct CDR3 sequences, over 10% seen once. Source material: PBMCs or a T cell subset sorted from them (not recorded which). The receptors derive from a man between 18 and 29 years old who had mild COVID-19 (a few samples of this study predate the infection). Cell type and time point are not known.

In this sample, this clonotype turned up many times. The rearrangement joins TRBV7-2 to TRBJ2-3; 10 bases are shared with TRBD2. V trimming: 5 bases; J trimming: 1 base; junction bases outside the gene matches: 0. This CDR3 spans 14 amino acids. Germline V gene lookup returns CDR1 SGHTA and CDR2 FQGNSA. As DNA, the CDR3 is TGTGCCAGCAGCAGCGGGGGGGGCACAGATACGCAGTATTTT. Its translation is CASSSGGGTDTQYF.

In the case of this clonotype: The junction and the germline gene differ at one end; a read error may be behind it. This chain joins TRBV27 and TRBJ2-1; 10 nucleotides line up with TRBD2. Germline V lookup: CDR1 MNHEY, CDR2 SMNVEV (reference sequence). The CDR3 has 15 residues. The CDR3 here is CTSSPRTSGDNEQFF. The DNA for the CDR3 is TGCACCAGCAGTCCAAGGACTAGCGGCGACAATGAGCAGTTCTTC.

The chain uses TRBV6-5 and TRBJ1-2; D possibly corresponds to TRBD1 (5 bases). This CDR3 is built from 16 residues. Germline assignment: CDR1 MNHEY and CDR2 SVGAGI. V was shortened by 0 bases and J by 4 bases, with 15 bases between the two germline ends. The CDR3 bases are TGTGCCAGCAGTTACTCTCTCCAGGGAACACTCTATGGCTACACCTTC. This gives the protein CASSYSLQGTLYGYTF.

V gene TRBV5-4 combines with J gene TRBJ2-3; D is ambiguous. CDR3 length: 15 residues. V was clipped by 4 bases and J by 4 bases, with 16 bases between them. Germline V gives CDR1 SGHNT, CDR2 YYREEE (reference sequence). This CDR3 reads CASSHALIAADTQYF. In nucleotides, the CDR3 is TGTGCCAGCAGCCACGCCCTTATTGCGGCAGATACGCAGTATTTT.

The chain combines TRBV19 with TRBJ2-5, with 7 bases fitting TRBD2. The germline V gene has CDR1 LNHDA and CDR2 SQIVND (reference sequence). The CDR3 has 15 amino acids. With 7 bases clipped from V and 2 bases from J, the junction kept 10 bases outside the gene matches. The CDR3 sequence is CASTLRGEGQETQYF. CDR3 nucleotides: TGTGCCAGTACCCTACGGGGGGAGGGACAAGAGACCCAGTACTTC.

This clonotype was seen a handful of times. V gene TRBV5-1 combines with J gene TRBJ2-3; no reliable D call. The CDR3 totals 13 residues. V dropped 0 bases and J dropped 3 bases, with 5 bases sitting between them. Germline values: CDR1 SGHRS, CDR2 YFSETQ. The CDR3 bases are TGCGCCAGCAGCTTGGAACAGACAGATACGCAGTATTTT. This encodes CASSLEQTDTQYF.

This clonotype was picked up a small number of times. The chain carries TRBV6-5 and TRBJ1-1; D not resolved. The CDR3 has 14 amino acids. Germline V gene data show CDR1 as MNHEY and CDR2 as SVGAGI. The V gene lost 10 bases and the J gene lost 4 bases, with 19 bases spanning the gap. CDR3 region: CATSRLALITEAFF. Here the CDR3 DNA reads TGTGCCACTTCGAGGTTGGCCTTGATCACTGAAGCTTTCTTT.

V usage is TRBV18 and J usage is TRBJ2-1; 12 bases match TRBD2. CDR3 size: 15 residues. V lost 3 bases to trimming and J lost 7 bases; unmatched junction nucleotides: 4. Germline CDR1 and CDR2: KGHSH and LQKENI. CDR3 sequence (DNA): TGTGCCAGCTCACCCTATACTAGCGGGGGGAATGAGCAGTTCTTC. Translated: CASSPYTSGGNEQFF.

This rearrangement joins TRBV7-6 to TRBJ2-1; 7 bases map to TRBD1. The CDR3 is made up of 13 amino acids. V lost 4 bases to trimming and J lost 7 bases; unmatched junction nucleotides: 4. Germline lookup yields CDR1 SGHVS and CDR2 FNYEAQ. The CDR3 reads CASSSTGSNEQFF. As DNA, the CDR3 is TGTGCCAGCAGCTCGACAGGGTCAAATGAGCAGTTCTTC.

The chain recombines TRBV5-1 with TRBJ2-1, with D possibly matching TRBD2 (6 bases). This CDR3 is 14 amino acids long. CDR1 and CDR2 from the germline V gene are SGHRS and YFSETQ. Trimming removed 4 bases from V and 5 bases from J, with 13 bases in between. CDR3 protein: CASSLAGQDNEQFF. The CDR3 bases are TGCGCCAGCAGCCTGGCGGGGCAGGACAATGAGCAGTTCTTC.

J is TRBJ1-6 and V is TRBV7-2, with unresolved D. This CDR3 comprises 13 residues. CDR1 is SGHTA and CDR2 is FQGNSA in the germline V gene. Trimming took 3 bases from V and 5 from J, leaving 5 bases between them. CDR3 sequence (DNA): TGTGCCAGCAGCTTGCAAAATAATTCACCCCTCCACTTT. Translated, it gives CASSLQNNSPLHF.

The chain couples TRBV7-8 to TRBJ1-5, with D uncertain. V lost 2 bases and J 9 bases, leaving 11 bases between the germline ends. Germline assignment: CDR1 SGHVS and CDR2 FQNEAQ. The CDR3 has 13 residues. Here the CDR3 reads CASSLTDEAPQHF. DNA for the CDR3: TGTGCCAGCAGCTTAACAGACGAAGCGCCCCAGCATTTT. The whole variable domain, remainder taken from reference TRBV7-8 and TRBJ1-5, is GAGVSQSPRYKVAKRGQDVALRCDPISGHVSLFWYQQALGQGPEFLTYFQNEAQLDKSGLPSDRFFAERPEGSVSTLKIQRTQQEDSAVYLCASSLTDEAPQHFGDGTRLSIL.

V and J are TRBV5-1 and TRBJ1-1; TRBD1 agrees at 7 bases. V gave up 4 bases and J gave up 4 bases; unmatched junction bases: 13. The CDR3 extends over 16 amino acids. Per the germline V gene, CDR1 is SGHRS and CDR2 is YFSETQ. The chain's CDR3 is CASSSETGKVITEAFF. The CDR3 DNA sequence: TGCGCCAGCAGCAGTGAGACAGGGAAGGTGATCACTGAAGCTTTCTTT.

The chain has TRBV28 and TRBJ1-1, with 7 nucleotides matching TRBD1. The CDR3 has 12 residues. Losses at the gene ends were 5 bases for V and 5 bases for J; bases not matched to a gene: 2. The germline V gene encodes CDR1 MDHEN and CDR2 SYDVKM. CDR3 protein: CASSQQGTEAFF. The DNA for the CDR3 is TGTGCCAGCAGTCAACAGGGGACTGAAGCTTTCTTT. Based on the CDR3 plus reference TRBV28 and TRBJ1-1, the full variable domain is DVKVTQSSRYLVKRTGEKVFLECVQDMDHENMFWYRQDPGLGLRLIYFSYDVKMKEKGDIPEGYSVSREKKERFSLILESASTNQTSMYLCASSQQGTEAFFGQGTRLTVV.

This clonotype has only a few counts. V usage is TRBV7-8 and J usage is TRBJ1-6; 8 bases are shared with TRBD1. CDR3 length equals 15 residues. CDR1 is SGHVS, CDR2 FQNEAQ, per germline. Trimming at V came to 5 bases and at J to 8 bases, leaving 8 bases not matched to a gene. CDR3 in DNA: TGTGCCAGCAGCGCACCCGGGACAGGAGATTCACCCCTCCACTTT. It yields the protein CASSAPGTGDSPLHF.

There are a few counts of this clonotype. This chain uses TRBV6-6 with TRBJ2-1; 7 positions agree with TRBD1. The CDR3 consists of 15 residues. In germline, CDR1 is MNHNY, CDR2 SVGAGI (reference sequence). Unmatched junction bases numbered 9, after V lost 3 bases and J lost 7 bases. The CDR3 nucleotides read TGTGCCAGCAGTTATTATCAAACAGGGGTAAATGAGCAGTTCTTC. This encodes CASSYYQTGVNEQFF.

The chain has TRBV5-1 and TRBJ2-3; D gene unclear. CDR3 length: 16 amino acids. V was cut by 6 bases and J by 2 bases, with 19 bases left in between. Germline CDR1 is SGHRS and CDR2 is YFSETQ. The CDR3 DNA reads TGCGCCAGCACCCGGAACCTGCGGTCTCCCACAGATACGCAGTATTTT. It codes for CASTRNLRSPTDTQYF.

This chain connects TRBV5-1 to TRBJ2-1; D possibly corresponds to TRBD1 (6 bases). Per the germline V gene, CDR1 is SGHRS and CDR2 is YFSETQ. With 4 bases removed from V and 2 bases from J, the gap between germline ends came to 22 bases. The CDR3 sequence is 18 residues long. The CDR3 coding sequence is TGCGCCAGCAGCGGCGTTGGGGCAGGGGCCCGACCCTACAATGAGCAGTTCTTC. Protein product: CASSGVGAGARPYNEQFF.

This clonotype was observed a few times. The genes are TRBV6-6 and TRBJ2-7, with a weak D call TRBD2 (5 bases). From germline, CDR1 is MNHNY and CDR2 SVGAGI (reference sequence). This CDR3 spans 12 amino acids. V lost 5 bases and J 5 bases, leaving 10 bases between the germline ends. The CDR3 DNA reads as TGTGCCAGCAGTCCCGGGGTGGACGAGCAGTACGTC. Translating gives CASSPGVDEQYV.

The chain recombines TRBV7-2 with TRBJ1-2; the D gene is possibly TRBD1 (5 bases). CDR1 and CDR2 from the germline V gene are SGHTA and FQGNSA. This CDR3 comprises 15 residues. V shed 2 bases and J shed 6 bases, with 16 bases lying between them. CDR3 amino acids: CASSLSPSGADGYTF. As DNA, the CDR3 is TGTGCCAGCAGCTTATCACCAAGCGGGGCGGATGGCTACACCTTC.

This clonotype was seen a handful of times. The chain couples TRBV20-1 to TRBJ1-2; D remains unclear. V dropped 6 bases and J dropped 1 base, with 12 bases sitting between them. The germline V gene encodes CDR1 DFQATT and CDR2 SNEGSKA (reference sequence). The CDR3 runs 13 residues. CDR3 sequence (DNA): TGCAGTGCAGTAACCGGCTTTAACTATGGCTACACCTTC. It translates to CSAVTGFNYGYTF.

The chain combines TRBV29-1 with TRBJ2-4; 9 bases are shared with TRBD1. Germline CDR1 reads SQVTM; CDR2 reads ANQGSEA. J was trimmed by 0 bases and V by 5 bases; bases with no gene match: 8. CDR3 length: 16 amino acids. CDR3 amino acids: CSVRDREGLAKNIQYF. DNA of the CDR3: TGCAGCGTTAGGGACAGGGAGGGGTTAGCCAAAAACATTCAGTACTTC.

The chain links TRBV7-9 to TRBJ2-5, with TRBD1 matching over 7 bases. The V gene end was trimmed by 4 bases and the J gene end by 0 bases; junction bases not matched to a gene: 11. The CDR3 totals 17 residues. CDR1 is SEHNR and CDR2 is FQNEAQ in the germline V gene (reference sequence). Written as DNA, the CDR3 is TGTGCCAGCAGCTCAACCCCGGGACAGCCGCACCAAGAGACCCAGTACTTC. It translates to CASSSTPGQPHQETQYF.

The chain has TRBV12-3 or TRBV12-4 and TRBJ2-7; 11 nucleotides match TRBD2. This CDR3 has 14 residues. The trim removed 6 bases at V and 2 bases at J, leaving 3 bases unmatched. CDR3 region: CASRWTSGPYEQYF. CDR3 in DNA: TGTGCCAGCAGATGGACTAGCGGGCCCTACGAGCAGTACTTC.